The 18 T cell receptor beta chains given below trace back to one sample, sequenced in a study of cytomegalovirus exposure and HLA in healthy donors (dated by TCRdb to the late 2010s). The library was made by the immunoSEQ multiplex PCR assay. The source is immuneACCESS, and TCRdb retained only in-frame sequences with V and J called. Part of the clones is not carried over; for the studies checked, unresolved V genes explain less than half of this, and the remainder is unexplained. The sample table lists roughly 240,000 clones, approximately 90% of them with a count of one. The top ten constitute less than 3% of the sample. Source material: PBMCs. These receptors were obtained from a young man in good health and CMV-seronegative.

The rearrangement uses TRBV15 and TRBJ1-1; unclear D gene. This CDR3 has 15 residues. Trimming shortened V by 0 bases and J by 5 bases, and 13 bases separated the two germline ends. CDR1 is LNHNV, CDR2 YYDKDF, per germline (reference sequence). The CDR3 DNA is TGTGCCACCAGCAGAGATATCGGGAGGAGAACTGAAGCTTTCTTT. Encoded protein: CATSRDIGRRTEAFF.

The chain is built from TRBV6-4 and TRBJ2-3; D may be TRBD2 (5 bases). V was trimmed by 8 bases and J by 2 bases, leaving 11 bases between them. There are 13 residues in the CDR3. CDR1 is MRHNA and CDR2 is SNTAGT in the germline V gene. CDR3: CASARETTDTQYF. The CDR3 nucleotides read TGTGCCAGCGCGAGGGAGACCACAGATACGCAGTATTTT.

This clone was picked up one time. The J gene is TRBJ1-1, the V gene TRBV15, with 8 bases matching TRBD1. The CDR3 is 14 residues long. Losses at the gene ends were 3 bases for V and 4 bases for J; bases not matched to a gene: 4. Germline V lookup: CDR1 LNHNV, CDR2 YYDKDF (reference sequence). As DNA, the CDR3 is TGTGCCACCAGCAGTCGGGACAGGCGCACTGAAGCTTTCTTT. Its protein is CATSSRDRRTEAFF.

V and J are TRBV10-3 and TRBJ2-7, with 7 bases fitting TRBD1. V dropped 6 bases and J dropped 5; count of bases not matched to a gene: 10. The CDR3 consists of 14 residues. From germline, CDR1 is ENHRY and CDR2 SYGVKD. The CDR3 loop reads CAISAETGIHEQYF. CDR3 DNA: TGTGCCATCAGCGCCGAGACAGGGATCCACGAGCAGTACTTC.

The DNA of the CDR3 is TGTGCCAGCAGCGGGGGGGACTCCATGAATCAGCCCCAGCATTTT. Protein sequence: CASSGGDSMNQPQHF. The chain recombines TRBV5-8 with TRBJ1-5; D possibly corresponds to TRBD1 (5 bases). Looked up from germline, CDR1 is SGHTS and CDR2 is YDEGEE. The length of the CDR3 is 15 residues. The V gene lost 4 bases and the J gene lost 4 bases, with 15 bases spanning the gap.

The chain combines TRBV7-3 with TRBJ1-6; D is unresolved. This CDR3 region has 13 residues. V was shortened by 0 bases and J by 7 bases, with 4 bases between the two germline ends. The germline CDR1 and CDR2 sequences are SGHTA and FQGTGA. The CDR3 sequence is CASSLTGNSPLHF. The CDR3 DNA reads as TGTGCCAGCAGCTTAACGGGCAATTCACCCCTCCACTTT.

The J gene is TRBJ2-1, the V gene TRBV2; tentatively, D is TRBD1 (5 bases). The CDR3 runs 15 residues. Germline V gives CDR1 SNHLY, CDR2 FYNNEI. Trimming left V 0 bases short and J 7 bases short, with 13 bases between. In nucleotides, the CDR3 is TGTGCCAGCAGTGAAGCTTGGCCAGGGATAAATGAGCAGTTCTTC. It encodes CASSEAWPGINEQFF.

The chain couples TRBV27 to TRBJ2-3; no clear D gene. The germline CDR1 and CDR2 sequences are MNHEY and SMNVEV (reference sequence). Trimming shortened V by 4 bases and J by 2 bases, and 7 bases separated the two germline ends. The CDR3 totals 13 residues. CDR3: CASSSPITDTQYF. The CDR3 nucleotides are TGTGCCAGCAGTTCCCCCATCACAGATACGCAGTATTTT.

The V gene is TRBV7-9, the J gene TRBJ2-7; 9 nucleotides match TRBD2. This CDR3 region has 13 residues. Germline values: CDR1 SEHNR, CDR2 FQNEAQ (reference sequence). The V segment lost 7 bases and the J segment 0 bases; nucleotides outside the gene matches: 1. The CDR3 region has the DNA TGTGCCAGCACTAGCGGGGACTCCTACGAGCAGTACTTC. Translating gives CASTSGDSYEQYF. The variable domain in full, with the rest retrieved from reference TRBV7-9 and TRBJ2-7, is DTGVSQNPRHKITKRGQNVTFRCDPISEHNRLYWYRQTLGQGPEFLTYFQNEAQLEKSRLLSDRFSAERPKGSFSTLEIQRTEQGDSAMYLCASTSGDSYEQYFGPGTRLTVT.

V gene TRBV15 combines with J gene TRBJ2-7; the D gene is possibly TRBD1 (6 bases). CDR1 is LNHNV and CDR2 is YYDKDF in the germline V gene (reference sequence). The CDR3 runs to 16 residues. The V end was cut by 0 bases, the J end by 6 bases, with 18 bases between. For the CDR3, the DNA is TGTGCCACCAGCAGAGAGGGGGCAGCGGTTTCTCGCGAGCAGTACTTC. Its protein product is CATSREGAAVSREQYF.

This clone was detected a few times. This sequence joins TRBV5-1 and TRBJ2-7; 8 bases agree with TRBD1. The length of the CDR3 is 16 residues. With 1 base clipped from V and 5 bases from J, the junction kept 11 bases outside the gene matches. CDR1 is SGHRS, CDR2 YFSETQ, per germline. CDR3 sequence reads: CASSLRGWTGSNEQYF. CDR3 sequence (DNA): TGCGCCAGCAGCTTGCGGGGGTGGACAGGGTCAAACGAGCAGTACTTC.

The chain combines TRBV28 with TRBJ2-7; D is undetermined. The CDR3 is 13 amino acids. V lost 6 bases and J 0 bases, leaving 9 bases between the germline ends. CDR1 MDHEN and CDR2 SYDVKM come from the germline V gene. DNA for the CDR3: TGTGCCAGCAGGATTTCGGGCTCCTACGAGCAGTACTTC. It translates to CASRISGSYEQYF.

The chain joins TRBV28 to TRBJ1-1; D perhaps matches TRBD1 (6 bases). V was trimmed by 2 bases and J by 2 bases, leaving 12 bases between them. The length of the CDR3 is 15 residues. Germline CDR1 and CDR2: MDHEN and SYDVKM. The CDR3 loop reads CASSLRQVANTEAFF. The CDR3 nucleotides are TGTGCCAGCAGTTTACGACAGGTCGCCAACACTGAAGCTTTCTTT.

The chain uses TRBV5-1 and TRBJ1-2, with D hard to call. This CDR3 has 13 residues. Germline lookup yields CDR1 SGHRS and CDR2 YFSETQ. V lost 2 bases to trimming and J lost 9 bases, with 14 bases between them. The CDR3 DNA reads as TGCGCCAGCAGCTTATCGGGGTCGGAGAGCTACACCTTC. This sequence encodes CASSLSGSESYTF.

The rearrangement uses TRBV5-1 and TRBJ1-1; D possibly corresponds to TRBD1 (6 bases). Trimming stripped 3 bases from V and 2 bases from J, with 11 bases between. The CDR3 contains 14 residues. Germline loops: CDR1 SGHRS, CDR2 YFSETQ. DNA of the CDR3: TGCGCCAGCAGCTCGAACAGGGTTAACACTGAAGCTTTCTTT. This encodes CASSSNRVNTEAFF.

V and J are TRBV5-4 and TRBJ2-5, with a tentative D call TRBD2 (5 bases). Trimming removed 7 bases from V and 7 bases from J, with 5 bases in between. CDR3 length: 9 residues. Germline V gene lookup returns CDR1 SGHNT and CDR2 YYREEE (reference sequence). CDR3 protein: CASEGTQYF. The CDR3 nucleotides are TGTGCCAGCGAGGGGACCCAGTACTTC.

The chain has TRBV2 and TRBJ2-3; possibly TRBD2 for D (6 bases). The CDR3 is 15 residues long. V was pared by 5 bases and J by 4 bases, with 16 bases between. The germline gives CDR1 SNHLY, CDR2 FYNNEI. In DNA, the CDR3 is TGTGCCAGCAGTACGGGAGTAGGGGTGGCAGATACGCAGTATTTT. This sequence encodes CASSTGVGVADTQYF.

The chain joins TRBV9 to TRBJ2-7, with D maybe TRBD2 (6 bases). CDR3 length: 16 residues. Germline V CDR1 and CDR2: SGDLS, YYNGEE. The V gene lost 0 bases and the J gene lost 2 bases, with 15 bases spanning the gap. The CDR3 loop is CASSVAGGVGPYEQYF. Written as DNA, the CDR3 is TGTGCCAGCAGCGTAGCCGGAGGGGTGGGCCCCTACGAGCAGTACTTC.